What follows are 26 T cell receptor beta chains derived from one specimen sequenced in a study of blood T cell repertoires in COVID-19. Assay used: immunoSEQ multiplex PCR; TCRdb lists only in-frame clones, some missing. The profile shows about 300,000 clones, around 92% of them singletons. The source material was peripheral blood. Receptor source: a woman in her twenties or thirties with COVID-19, enrolled during active disease.

The gene calls are TRBV7-9 and TRBJ2-3, with 11 bases identical to TRBD2. V shed 1 base, J shed 8 bases, and the junction held 5 bases outside the gene matches. The CDR3 is 15 amino acids. Looked up from germline, CDR1 is SEHNR and CDR2 is FQNEAQ (reference sequence). The CDR3 region is CASSLVSLAGATQYF. CDR3 DNA: TGTGCCAGCAGCTTAGTTTCACTAGCGGGGGCTACGCAGTATTTT.

The gene calls are TRBV5-6 and TRBJ1-2; 7 nucleotides match TRBD1. The germline gives CDR1 SGHDT, CDR2 YYEEEE. This CDR3 region has 15 residues. J was trimmed by 0 bases and V by 4 bases; bases with no gene match: 6. This CDR3 is CASSRGQISNYGYTF. For the CDR3, the DNA is TGTGCCAGCAGCCGGGGACAGATTTCTAACTATGGCTACACCTTC. The whole variable domain, filled in from reference TRBV5-6 and TRBJ1-2, reads DAGVTQSPTHLIKTRGQQVTLRCSPKSGHDTVSWYQQALGQGPQFIFQYYEEEERQRGNFPDRFSGHQFPNYSSELNVNALLLGDSALYLCASSRGQISNYGYTFGSGTRLTVV.

The genes are TRBV27 and TRBJ2-7, with a possible D match to TRBD2 (6 bases). V lost 6 bases and J 5 bases, leaving 20 bases between the germline ends. CDR1 is MNHEY, CDR2 SMNVEV, per germline (reference sequence). This CDR3 is 15 amino acids long. The CDR3 DNA follows: TGTGCCAGCAGACCGAGGAGGGGCGCGGTCCACGAGCAGTACTTC. Translation gives CASRPRRGAVHEQYF.

The chain uses TRBV7-8 and TRBJ1-1, with TRBD1 identical over 7 bases. The CDR3 is 13 residues long. From germline, CDR1 is SGHVS and CDR2 FQNEAQ. The J segment lost 3 bases and the V segment lost 4 bases, leaving 2 bases of the junction unmatched. CDR3 DNA: TGTGCCAGCAGCTCGACAGGGTACACTGAAGCTTTCTTT. Translation gives CASSSTGYTEAFF. The variable domain in full, with the rest retrieved from reference TRBV7-8 and TRBJ1-1, is GAGVSQSPRYKVAKRGQDVALRCDPISGHVSLFWYQQALGQGPEFLTYFQNEAQLDKSGLPSDRFFAERPEGSVSTLKIQRTQQEDSAVYLCASSSTGYTEAFFGQGTRLTVV.

This clone was seen a handful of times. This rearrangement joins TRBV6-5 to TRBJ1-1; D is perhaps TRBD1 (6 bases). The CDR3 totals 15 residues. Germline V gives CDR1 MNHEY, CDR2 SVGAGI. Trimming took 6 bases from V and 6 from J, leaving 20 bases between them. CDR3 sequence reads: CASSAFGGGQSEAFF. As DNA, the CDR3 is TGTGCCAGCAGCGCCTTTGGGGGGGGCCAGTCTGAAGCTTTCTTT.

This chain connects TRBV19 to TRBJ1-5; TRBD1 is a possible D gene (5 bases). CDR3 size: 15 residues. Between the trimmed V and J ends, which lost 5 bases and 1 base, there was a span of 12 bases. Germline V gene lookup returns CDR1 LNHDA and CDR2 SQIVND (reference sequence). The CDR3, as DNA: TGTGCCAGTAGTTTCGGTGACAGAAGCAATCAGCCCCAGCATTTT. The encoded protein is CASSFGDRSNQPQHF. The whole variable domain, filled in from reference TRBV19 and TRBJ1-5, reads DGGITQSPKYLFRKEGQNVTLSCEQNLNHDAMYWYRQDPGQGLRLIYYSQIVNDFQKGDIAEGYSVSREKKESFPLTVTSAQKNPTAFYLCASSFGDRSNQPQHFGDGTRLSIL.

The chain recombines TRBV7-6 with TRBJ2-3; 15 bases are shared with TRBD2. Per germline, CDR1 SGHVS and CDR2 FNYEAQ. Trimming took 4 bases from V and 5 from J; bases not matched to a gene: 7. The length of the CDR3 is 17 residues. This chain's CDR3 is CASSYGLAGGQGDTQYF. CDR3 in DNA: TGTGCCAGCAGCTACGGACTAGCGGGGGGGCAAGGAGATACGCAGTATTTT.

This chain uses TRBV21-1 with TRBJ1-2. TRBV21-1 is recorded as a pseudogene. There are 13 residues in the CDR3. The CDR3: CASSLGGVKGYTF. The CDR3 DNA follows: TGTGCCAGCAGTCTGGGAGGGGTGAAGGGCTACACCTTC.

The chain has TRBV7-8 and TRBJ1-2; TRBD1 aligns across 8 bases. The CDR3 length is 15 residues. The germline CDR1 and CDR2 sequences are SGHVS and FQNEAQ. Losses at the gene ends were 0 bases for V and 4 bases for J; bases not matched to a gene: 4. CDR3: CASSLATGQGYGYTF. As DNA, the CDR3 is TGTGCCAGCAGCTTAGCCACCGGACAGGGCTATGGCTACACCTTC.

The gene calls are TRBV7-8 and TRBJ1-4; 9 nucleotides line up with TRBD1. With 0 bases clipped from V and 6 bases from J, the junction kept 11 bases outside the gene matches. CDR3 size: 18 residues. CDR1 and CDR2 (germline): SGHVS, FQNEAQ. The CDR3 coding sequence is TGTGCCAGCAGCTTAGCGAGTACAGGGGGCGGGATGTATGAAAAACTGTTTTTT. As protein: CASSLASTGGGMYEKLFF.

The chain links TRBV23-1 to TRBJ1-6; possible D gene TRBD1, 6 bases. TRBV23-1 qualifies as an ORF whose function is uncertain. The CDR3 sequence is 21 residues long. V was trimmed by 0 bases and J by 0 bases, leaving 21 bases between them. The CDR3 loop is CASSQSGRDRSRSSYNSPLHF. The CDR3 coding sequence is TGCGCCAGCAGTCAATCGGGAAGAGACAGGTCCCGGAGCTCCTATAATTCACCCCTCCACTTT.

The V and J genes are TRBV7-2 and TRBJ2-2; D is possibly TRBD1 (6 bases). CDR1 is SGHTA, CDR2 FQGNSA, per germline. The CDR3 spans 13 residues. The V end lost 5 bases, the J end lost 7 bases, and 11 bases lay between the germline ends. The CDR3 reads CASSVIGGGELFF. CDR3 DNA sequence: TGTGCCAGCAGCGTCATAGGGGGCGGGGAGCTGTTTTTT.

This clone has only one observation. This chain joins TRBV7-9 and TRBJ2-3; a weak D match, TRBD1 (6 bases). CDR1 and CDR2 (germline): SEHNR, FQNEAQ (reference sequence). V gave up 4 bases and J gave up 0 bases, with 14 bases separating them. The CDR3 spans 16 residues. The chain's CDR3 is CASSSFGTTSTDTQYF. In DNA, the CDR3 is TGTGCCAGCAGCTCTTTCGGGACAACTAGCACAGATACGCAGTATTTT.

V is TRBV4-2 and J is TRBJ1-1, with 8 bases fitting TRBD1. With V trimmed by 0 bases and J by 5 bases, 8 bases remained unmatched. CDR3 size: 16 residues. CDR1 LGHNA and CDR2 YNFKEQ come from the germline V gene. The CDR3 loop reads CASSQDGTGIYTEAFF. The CDR3 DNA reads TGTGCCAGCAGCCAAGATGGGACAGGAATATATACTGAAGCTTTCTTT.

The rearrangement joins TRBV6-5 to TRBJ2-3, with a tentative D call TRBD1 (6 bases). Between the trimmed V and J ends, which lost 0 bases and 3 bases, there was a span of 10 bases. The length of the CDR3 is 15 residues. Per the germline V gene, CDR1 is MNHEY and CDR2 is SVGAGI. For the CDR3, the DNA is TGTGCCAGCAGTTACTCGAGGCAGGGGACAGATACGCAGTATTTT. Protein: CASSYSRQGTDTQYF.

In this sample, this clone turned up once. The V and J genes are TRBV18 and TRBJ2-3, with a possible D match to TRBD1 (6 bases). The CDR3 spans 15 residues. V was pared by 1 base and J by 3 bases, with 11 bases between. CDR1 is KGHSH, CDR2 LQKENI, per germline. The CDR3 bases are TGTGCCAGCTCACCACTCCGGACAGCAACAGATACGCAGTATTTT. Translated: CASSPLRTATDTQYF. Full variable domain (remainder filled in from reference TRBV18 and TRBJ2-3): NAGVMQNPRHLVRRRGQEARLRCSPMKGHSHVYWYRQLPEEGLKFMVYLQKENIIDESGMPKERFSAEFPKEGPSILRIQQVVRGDSAAYFCASSPLRTATDTQYFGPGTRLTVL.

The chain has TRBV2 and TRBJ1-1; D perhaps matches TRBD1 (6 bases). Trimming took off 1 base at V and 6 bases at J, with 12 bases between the two ends. This CDR3 contains 14 residues. The germline gives CDR1 SNHLY, CDR2 FYNNEI. The CDR3 loop is CASSEVRGDPEAFF. CDR3 DNA sequence: TGTGCCAGCAGTGAAGTCAGGGGAGACCCTGAAGCTTTCTTT.

This chain connects TRBV5-1 to TRBJ2-2; TRBD1 matches at 7 bases. The CDR3 runs 15 residues. From germline, CDR1 is SGHRS and CDR2 YFSETQ. V shed 4 bases and J 2 bases; nucleotides not matched to a gene: 5. The chain's CDR3 is CASSLWTGNTGELFF. DNA for the CDR3: TGCGCCAGCAGCCTATGGACAGGCAACACCGGGGAGCTGTTTTTT.

The chain recombines TRBV27 with TRBJ1-5; D gene uncertain. CDR3 size: 12 residues. The germline V gene has CDR1 MNHEY and CDR2 SMNVEV (reference sequence). Trimming pared 3 bases from V and 7 bases from J, leaving 7 bases between. CDR3 sequence: CASSFSGQPQHF. The CDR3 nucleotides read TGTGCCAGCAGTTTTTCAGGCCAGCCCCAGCATTTT.

The chain uses TRBV19 and TRBJ1-5; D may be TRBD1 (5 bases). The CDR3 covers 16 residues. Germline CDR1 reads LNHDA; CDR2 reads SQIVND (reference sequence). V was pared by 1 base and J by 6 bases, with 16 bases between. The CDR3 region is CASSIVPAGLGQPQHF. The DNA of the CDR3 is TGTGCCAGTAGTATAGTGCCGGCAGGGTTGGGTCAGCCCCAGCATTTT.

The chain uses TRBV12-3 or TRBV12-4 and TRBJ1-1; D call uncertain. V lost 5 bases, J lost 7 bases, and 11 bases lay in between. This CDR3 contains 12 residues. CDR3 protein: CASSPSGGEAFF. The CDR3 DNA sequence: TGTGCCAGCAGTCCATCCGGAGGTGAAGCTTTCTTT.

The chain couples TRBV30 to TRBJ2-2, with 9 bases lining up with TRBD1. The length of the CDR3 is 15 residues. Germline values: CDR1 GTSNPN, CDR2 SVGIG (reference sequence). V shed 3 bases and J 6 bases; nucleotides not matched to a gene: 8. In DNA, the CDR3 is TGTGCCTGGAGCGACCGGGACAGGGAAGCCGGGGAGCTGTTTTTT. Protein: CAWSDRDREAGELFF.

The rearrangement links TRBV4-2 to TRBJ2-1, with D perhaps matching TRBD2 (5 bases). CDR3 length: 16 residues. Trimming took 1 base from V and 9 from J, leaving 19 bases between them. CDR1 and CDR2 (germline): LGHNA, YNFKEQ. For the CDR3, the DNA is TGTGCCAGCAGCCAAGGTGAGGCACGCGGAGGTGGTGAGCAGTTCTTC. It yields the protein CASSQGEARGGGEQFF.

The sample holds one count of this clone. DNA for the CDR3: TGTGCCAGCAGCTTGGGTCCAGGACTCCAAGAGACCCAGTACTTC. Its protein product is CASSLGPGLQETQYF. The V call is TRBV7-6, the J call TRBJ2-5; perhaps TRBD2 as D (5 bases). Trimming stripped 3 bases from V and 1 base from J, with 12 bases between. The germline gives CDR1 SGHVS, CDR2 FNYEAQ. The CDR3 totals 15 residues. Full variable domain (rest looked up from reference TRBV7-6 and TRBJ2-5): GAGVSQSPRYKVTKRGQDVALRCDPISGHVSLYWYRQALGQGPEFLTYFNYEAQQDKSGLPNDRFSAERPEGSISTLTIQRTEQRDSAMYRCASSLGPGLQETQYFGPGTRLLVL.

To note about this clone: The same CDR3 also results from other DNA sequences found in this sample. The genes are TRBV18 and TRBJ2-3; D not resolved. V lost 3 bases and J lost 5, with 6 bases in between. CDR3 length equals 12 residues. Germline CDR1 KGHSH, CDR2 LQKENI. For the CDR3, the DNA is TGTGCCAGCTCACCGGGCAGAGATACGCAGTATTTT. Amino acid sequence: CASSPGRDTQYF.

This clone was seen only once. The rearrangement links TRBV18 to TRBJ2-5, with 9 bases fitting TRBD1. CDR1 is KGHSH and CDR2 is LQKENI in the germline V gene. Losses at the gene ends were 3 bases for V and 4 bases for J; bases not matched to a gene: 6. This CDR3 is built from 15 residues. The CDR3: CASSPATGGLETQYF. The CDR3 nucleotides read TGTGCCAGCTCACCCGCGACAGGGGGTTTAGAGACCCAGTACTTC.